These T cell receptor beta chains were read from a single sample in a study of cytomegalovirus exposure and HLA in healthy donors. Measured with immunoSEQ multiplex PCR; TCRdb has only the in-frame clones, and not every one. The sample comprises approximately 130,000 clones, roughly 80% of which are singletons, and approximately 1% rests with the top ten. The source material was PBMCs. These receptors came from a boy aged 5 to 17 in good health and CMV-seronegative. Both conserved end residues are part of each CDR3. A D gene is named only where the DNA matches it firmly. The size of a clone is reported for some rows only, either as once, few or many, or as a class for expanded clones.

>TRBJ1-5|NA|NA|TRBV19
TGTGCCAGTAGTATTCTGGGGACTACTGGCCAGCCCCAGCATTTT
CASSILGTTGQPQHF
>TRBJ2-1|NA|once|TRBV19
TGTGCCAGTAGTATCCATTCCACAGGGAACCTCTACAATGAGCAGTTCTTC
CASSIHSTGNLYNEQFF
>TRBJ2-1|TRBD1|NA|TRBV7-9
TGTGCCAGCAGCTTACGGGACAGCTTCAATGAGCAGTTCTTC
CASSLRDSFNEQFF
>TRBJ2-7|NA|NA|TRBV7-3
TGTGCCAGCAGCCGTACGGAAGCGTTCGTCTACGAGCAGTACTTC
CASSRTEAFVYEQYF
>TRBJ2-5|NA|NA|TRBV9
TGTGCCAGCAGCGCCCGGGCCCCAGGGGAGACCCAGTACTTC
CASSARAPGETQYF
>TRBJ1-1|TRBD1|NA|TRBV30
TGTGCCTGGCTTAAACAGGGGGGGACTGAAGCTTTCTTT
CAWLKQGGTEAFF
>TRBJ1-1|TRBD1|NA|TRBV6-1
TGTGCCAGCAGATCGGACAGGGGGCTGTGTGAAGCTTTCTTT
CASRSDRGLCEAFF
>TRBJ2-5|TRBD1|NA|TRBV4-2
TGTGCCAGCAGCCAAGATTGGGACAGGGGGGAGGAGACCCAGTACTTC
CASSQDWDRGEETQYF
>TRBJ2-3|TRBD2|few|TRBV13
TGTGCCAGCAGCCCCAATTATCCGAGCGGGGCGAGCACAGATACGCAGTATTTT
CASSPNYPSGASTDTQYF
>TRBJ2-2|TRBD2|NA|TRBV30
TGTGCCTGGAGTGTAGGGCTAGCGGGGTCAACGAACACCGGGGAGCTGTTTTTT
CAWSVGLAGSTNTGELFF
>TRBJ2-4|TRBD1|NA|TRBV4-1
TGCGCCAGCAGCCAAGGAGGGGGCTCACCGACCAAAAACATTCAGTACTTC
CASSQGGGSPTKNIQYF
>TRBJ1-4|TRBD1|NA|TRBV4-3
TGCGCCAGCAGCCAAGAGACAGGGGGGAGTGAAAAACTGTTTTTT
CASSQETGGSEKLFF
>TRBJ2-7|NA|NA|TRBV5-1
TGCGCCAGCAGCCACACGACAGGCGAGCAGTACTTC
CASSHTTGEQYF
>TRBJ2-7|TRBD2|NA|TRBV6-5
TGTGCCAGCACCACTCGGGCTAGCGGACCTTACGAGCAGTACTTC
CASTTRASGPYEQYF
>TRBJ2-3|NA|NA|TRBV5-1
TGCGCCAGCAGCTTGGTTGGCCCTAGCACAGATACGCAGTATTTT
CASSLVGPSTDTQYF
>TRBJ2-7|NA|NA|TRBV7-2
TGTGCCAGCAGCCTCCCTCCCTACGAGCAGTACTTC
CASSLPPYEQYF
>TRBJ2-1|NA|NA|TRBV30
TGTGCCTGGAGTGTACAGGGGGGACTAGCTTATTACAATGAGCAGTTCTTC
CAWSVQGGLAYYNEQFF
>TRBJ2-4|NA|NA|TRBV21-1
TGTGCCAGCAGCAAGACGGAGGGACAGGGAAACATTCAGTACTTC
CASSKTEGQGNIQYF
>TRBJ2-1|NA|NA|TRBV2
TGTGCCAGCAGTGAATACCGGGGGACAGTATACAATGAGCAGTTCTTC
CASSEYRGTVYNEQFF
>TRBJ2-7|NA|few|TRBV19
TGTGCCAGTAGTCCCCGGAGGGAGATCGCCTACGAGCAGTACTTC
CASSPRREIAYEQYF
>TRBJ2-7|TRBD1|NA|TRBV2
TGTGCCAGCACCACAAGGGCAGGGGGTTCCGTCTACGAGCAGTACTTC
CASTTRAGGSVYEQYF
>TRBJ2-1|TRBD2|once|TRBV19
TGTGCCAGTAGTGTAACTAGCGGGAACGGTGAGCAGTTCTTC
CASSVTSGNGEQFF
>TRBJ2-1|TRBD2|NA|TRBV9
TGTGCCAGCAGCGTGTCGGGACTAGCAACGCGAAATGAGCAGTTCTTC
CASSVSGLATRNEQFF
>TRBJ2-3|NA|NA|TRBV6-1
TGTGCCAGCAGTGACCCCCGAGATACGCAGTATTTT
CASSDPRDTQYF
>TRBJ1-4|NA|once|TRBV6-1
TGTGCCAGCAGTGAACCGGGGGATGCAACTAATGAAAAACTGTTTTTT
CASSEPGDATNEKLFF
>TRBJ1-1|NA|once|TRBV6-4
TGTGCCAGCAGCCCACAGGCTTTTAACACTGAAGCTTTCTTT
CASSPQAFNTEAFF
>TRBJ2-7|NA|NA|TRBV5-4
TGTGCCAGCAGCTGGGAGGGCCAGGGGTCTGTCGAGCAGTACTTC
CASSWEGQGSVEQYF
>TRBJ1-1|TRBD1|NA|TRBV7-2
TGTGCCAGCAGCTCTTGGACAGGGGGGGACACTGAAGCTTTCTTT
CASSSWTGGDTEAFF
>TRBJ2-7|TRBD1|NA|TRBV4-3
TGCGCCAGCAGCCCCGCGAGGGACAGCTTCTACTACGAGCAGTACTTC
CASSPARDSFYYEQYF
>TRBJ1-6|TRBD1|NA|TRBV4-3
TGCGCCAGCAGCCCCGGGAGGGGGCTTTCACCCCTCCACTTT
CASSPGRGLSPLHF
>TRBJ1-3|NA|NA|TRBV7-9
TGTGCCAGCAGCTTAATTTCCAGGGCTGGAAACACCATATATTTT
CASSLISRAGNTIYF
>TRBJ2-5|TRBD1|NA|TRBV30
TGTGCCTGGAGCGGGCCCGGGACAGGGCACGAGACCCAGTACTTC
CAWSGPGTGHETQYF
>TRBJ2-3|NA|NA|TRBV18
TGTGCCAGCTCACCCAATATGGCAGGGCCTAGCACAGATACGCAGTATTTT
CASSPNMAGPSTDTQYF
>TRBJ2-7|NA|NA|TRBV6-5
TGTGCCAGCACCCAGGGTGCCTACGAGCAGTACTTC
CASTQGAYEQYF
>TRBJ2-7|TRBD2|NA|TRBV27
TGTGCCAGCAGTGCCGGACTAGCGGCCTTGGATGGCTACGAGCAGTACTTC
CASSAGLAALDGYEQYF
>TRBJ1-1|NA|NA|TRBV5-1
TGCGCCAGCAGCTTGGAAGTCGTGGGCGCCACTGAAGCTTTCTTT
CASSLEVVGATEAFF
>TRBJ2-5|NA|NA|TRBV29-1
TGCAGCGTAGGGGGAGAGGAGACCCAGTACTTC
CSVGGEETQYF
>TRBJ2-7|NA|NA|TRBV7-2
TGTGCCAGCAGGGGGAATAGACTAGACTCCTACGAGCAGTACTTC
CASRGNRLDSYEQYF
>TRBJ2-7|TRBD1|once|TRBV30
TGTGCCTGGAATCCGGACAGGGGGCGCGAGCAGTACTTC
CAWNPDRGREQYF
>TRBJ1-2|NA|NA|TRBV12-5
TGTGCTAGTGGCCCTACAGGTTCTAACTATGGCTACACCTTC
CASGPTGSNYGYTF
>TRBJ2-3|TRBD2|NA|TRBV5-1
TGCGCCAGCAGAAGGACTAGCGGGAGGGGGGATACGCAGTATTTT
CASRRTSGRGDTQYF
>TRBJ2-3|TRBD1|NA|TRBV18
TGTGCCAGCTCACCAGACAGGGAACCAGATACGCAGTATTTT
CASSPDREPDTQYF
>TRBJ2-7|TRBD1|once|TRBV9
TGTGCCAGCAGCGTCCTGACAGGGGAAGGCGACGAGCAGTACTTC
CASSVLTGEGDEQYF
>TRBJ2-4|TRBD1|NA|TRBV7-3
TGTGCCAGCAGCCCGGAGGCACAGGGGCGCCAGTACTTC
CASSPEAQGRQYF
>TRBJ2-7|TRBD2|NA|TRBV2
TGTGCCAGCAGTGACCCAGCGGGAGTATCCTACGAGCAGTACTTC
CASSDPAGVSYEQYF
>TRBJ2-5|NA|NA|TRBV30
TGTGCCTGGAGTTACAGGGTGGGAGAGACCCAGTACTTC
CAWSYRVGETQYF